This record covers a single T cell receptor (beta chain). The specificity of this receptor is unknown. No much larger clonotype is one base removed from it; base qualities were not supplied. Using the deep immunoSEQ assay, multiplex PCR amplified TCR CDR3 regions from genomic DNA. Extracted genomic DNA from each cell subset was spread evenly across all wells of several immunoSEQ 96-well plates, with each plate serving as a replicate. For unsorted PBMC, each replicate PCR was loaded with approximately 320 ng genomic DNA, equivalent to 30,000 or so T cell genomes. Genomic DNA from unsorted PBMC was sequenced over ten immunoSEQ deep assay plates. Purified libraries were measured with a Qubit 3.0 fluorometer, size-checked on a Bioanalyzer 2100, and measured again with the KAPA Library Quantification kit. Each immunoSEQ 96-well plate was sequenced on its own single-read 150-cycle Illumina NextSeq 550 flow cell. In the original analysis: Because only junctional sequences without quality scores were contained in the immunoSEQ output, filtering matching that applied to full-length reads could not be performed. Sequences were annotated with PyIR, a Python wrapper for IgBLAST v1.9, and V/J genes and CDR3 were assigned using IMGT germline references. Any read was removed if the V/J assignment was weak (E-value above 1e-6), the CDR3 was missing, or the read contained stop codons, out-of-frame junctions, or ambiguous translated residues. V3J clonotypes were defined by identical inferred V gene, J gene, and CDR3 amino acid sequence. Percentage overlap between repertoires was computed as shared unique clonotypes divided by the size of the smaller repertoire. RTK rarefaction, the Chao1 estimator, and Recon v2.1 estimates of unobserved clonotypes were used to assess repertoire richness. What TCRdb holds here is the immuneACCESS table cut down to in-frame rearrangements. Part of the clones is not present; checked against another copy, under half of the missing clones reflect an unresolved V gene, and the others are unexplained. V, J and clone size reflect that table, while D and trimming were determined from the DNA. Across this sample there are about half a million clones, with 77% seen only once. About 12% of the sample is held by the ten biggest clonotypes.

This sample was included in a study of shared clonotypes between healthy human individuals (dated by TCRdb to the early 2020s). Broadly, across the study: The cohort comprised a couple of women and three men aged 18 to 49 years. Libraries were prepared and TCR repertoires were sequenced by different laboratories using diverse techniques, in order to increase sequencing depth and limit assay-specific biases. Per donor, leukapheresis produced somewhere between about 0.94 and 9.5 billion PBMCs. To estimate repertoire size and how much clonotype sharing occurs between individuals, the study deeply sequenced the blood TCR repertoires of roughly 5 healthy adults.

CDR1 is given as GTSNPN and CDR2 as SVGIG, both from the germline V gene (reference sequence). The CDR3 goes from the cysteine to the phenylalanine over 13 residues. The read is trimmed to its CDR3 DNA, 39 bases read in frame from base 1. V sheds 3 bases and J sheds 7 bases, leaving 12 bases between their ends. The donors were healthy, HIV-negative adults who had no recently reported acute infections or vaccinations. Every donor was a Caucasian adult living in Nashville, Tennessee, USA. For unsorted samples, some 100 million PBMCs were counted, and genomic DNA was extracted using the QIAamp DNA Blood Mini kit. After blood collection by leukapheresis, PBMCs were isolated using Ficoll-Histopaque density gradient centrifugation and then cryopreserved in the vapor phase of liquid nitrogen. On the study overall, not on this receptor specifically: Sampling was limited to blood, and TCR repertoires in tissue likely differ from TCR repertoires in blood. Based on pairwise subsampling, the degree of clonotype sharing among donors was expected to be affected by sequencing depth. Because the study included only a small number of donors, the genetic and exposure-history diversity represented was limited.

The rearranged chain carries TRBV30 and TRBJ2-2, with TRBD2 perhaps the D gene, on 6 matching bases. Sequenced: PBMCs. This clonotype was sampled from a woman aged 40-49 years in good health. Some clones in this sample may be carry-over from other donors' samples. CDR3 reads: CAWSSFGGGELFF. In nucleotide form, the sequence is TGTGCCTGGAGCTCGTTCGGGGGCGGGGAGCTGTTTTTT.